The sequence of this T cell receptor beta chain was determined in a study of OX40 agonist ivuxolimab in advanced cancers. The study, taken as a whole, reports: Specificity for antigen went undetermined in the expanded peripheral T cells. Among T cells, CD8+ cells averaged more expanded clones than CD4+ cells.

Here immunoSEQ multiplex PCR was the method, and the copy in TCRdb shows in-frame clones only, minus some. The table shows 37,000 or so clones, with approximately 82% occurring only once. About this clone: What it recognizes is unknown.

The V gene's germline CDR1 is SGDLS and CDR2 YYNGEE. This CDR3 has 15 residues. V was trimmed by 1 base and J by 2 bases, leaving 13 bases between them. It was autoimmune disease history or systemic immunosuppression that excluded patients. The chain couples TRBV9 to TRBJ2-7; D is unresolved. The sequence was collected from an adult with an advanced solid tumor such as melanoma, head and neck, liver or kidney cancer. The sample in question was CD4+ or CD8+ T cells sorted from blood, obtained in a trial of the OX40 agonist ivuxolimab. The CDR3 DNA reads TGTGCCAGCAGCGTATTTCCAGATCAAGCCTACGAGCAGTACTTC. Amino acid sequence: CASSVFPDQAYEQYF.